The clone carrying this TCR beta chain has just one count. The antigen is unknown. This specimen comes from a study of cytomegalovirus exposure and HLA in healthy donors. The wider study: The 95 to 150 validation repertoires, a later analysis reported, used the same platform as the approximately 670 first-cohort repertoires. General study results and limits: Fewer than 200 TCR beta chains were listed as cytomegalovirus-associated. As confirmed in vitro, three CMV-associated chains were specific for CMV antigens.

CDR3 length: 16 amino acids. Germline CDR1 reads MNHNS; CDR2 reads SASEGT. The germline V and J ends were trimmed by 2 bases and 5 bases, with 18 bases remaining between them. This table comes from immunoSEQ multiplex PCR, and its TCRdb copy is limited to in-frame clones, with some not included. The table records under 250,000 clones, 75% to 95% of them present only once. This TCR derives from a woman between 18 and 29 years old in good health and CMV-seronegative. V gene TRBV6-1 combines with J gene TRBJ1-1; the D gene is possibly TRBD1 (6 bases). The sequencing sample was made of PBMCs. The CDR3 nucleotides are TGTGCCAGCAGTGAACTTAGGGGTAGGGGGAAAACTGAAGCTTTCTTT. Amino acids: CASSELRGRGKTEAFF.